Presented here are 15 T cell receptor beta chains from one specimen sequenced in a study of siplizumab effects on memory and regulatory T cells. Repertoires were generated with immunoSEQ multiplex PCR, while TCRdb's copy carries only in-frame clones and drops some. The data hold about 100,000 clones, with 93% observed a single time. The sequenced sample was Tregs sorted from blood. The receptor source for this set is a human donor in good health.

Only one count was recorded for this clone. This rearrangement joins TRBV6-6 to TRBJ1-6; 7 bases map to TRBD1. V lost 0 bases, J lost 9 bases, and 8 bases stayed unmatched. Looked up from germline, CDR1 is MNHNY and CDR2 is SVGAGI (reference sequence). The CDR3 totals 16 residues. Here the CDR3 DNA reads TGTGCCAGCAGTTACTCCACAGGGGAAAAACTTTCACCCCTCCACTTT. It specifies CASSYSTGEKLSPLHF.

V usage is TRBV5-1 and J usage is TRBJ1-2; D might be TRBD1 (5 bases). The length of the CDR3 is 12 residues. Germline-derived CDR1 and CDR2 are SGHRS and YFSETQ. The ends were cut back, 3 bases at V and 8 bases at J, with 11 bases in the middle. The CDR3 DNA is TGCGCCAGCAGCTCGGGACTCGGGGGCTACACCTTC. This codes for CASSSGLGGYTF.

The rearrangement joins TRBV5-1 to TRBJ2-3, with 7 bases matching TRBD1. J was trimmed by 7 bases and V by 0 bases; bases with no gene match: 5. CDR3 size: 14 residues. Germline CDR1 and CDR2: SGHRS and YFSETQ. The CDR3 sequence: CASSLVRTGNTQYF. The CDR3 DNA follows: TGCGCCAGCAGCTTGGTTAGGACAGGAAATACGCAGTATTTT.

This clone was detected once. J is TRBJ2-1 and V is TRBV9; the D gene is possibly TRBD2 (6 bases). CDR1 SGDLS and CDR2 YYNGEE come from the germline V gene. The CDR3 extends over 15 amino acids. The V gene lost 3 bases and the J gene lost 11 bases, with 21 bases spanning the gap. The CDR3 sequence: CASSGLSGLLAKQFF. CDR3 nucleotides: TGTGCCAGCAGCGGGCTTTCGGGACTCTTGGCTAAGCAGTTCTTC.

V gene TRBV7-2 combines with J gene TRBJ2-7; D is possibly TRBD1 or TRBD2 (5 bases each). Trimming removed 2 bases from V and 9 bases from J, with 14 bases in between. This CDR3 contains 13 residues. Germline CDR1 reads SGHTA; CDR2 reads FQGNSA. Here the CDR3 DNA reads TGTGCCAGCAGCTTACCGGGACGGGCCCTGCAGTACTTC. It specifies CASSLPGRALQYF.

CDR3 nucleotide sequence: TGTGCCAGCAGCCGAGGATTCAGTAGCTCCTACAATGAGCAGTTCTTC. It translates to CASSRGFSSSYNEQFF. The chain has TRBV7-3 and TRBJ2-1; D gene ambiguous. The V gene lost 5 bases and the J gene lost 0 bases, with 14 bases spanning the gap. Germline loops: CDR1 SGHTA, CDR2 FQGTGA. CDR3 length: 16 residues.

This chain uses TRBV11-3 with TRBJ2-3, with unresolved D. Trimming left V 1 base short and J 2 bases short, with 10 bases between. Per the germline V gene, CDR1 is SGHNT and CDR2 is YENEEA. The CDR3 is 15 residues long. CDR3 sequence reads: CASSLVPVSTDTQYF. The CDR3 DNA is TGTGCCAGCAGCTTAGTCCCCGTTTCCACAGATACGCAGTATTTT.

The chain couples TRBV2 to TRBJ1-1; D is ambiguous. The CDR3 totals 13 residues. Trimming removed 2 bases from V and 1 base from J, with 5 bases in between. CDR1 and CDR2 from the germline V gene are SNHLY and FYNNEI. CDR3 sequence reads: CASSEQANTEAFF. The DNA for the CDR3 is TGTGCCAGCAGTGAACAGGCGAACACTGAAGCTTTCTTT.

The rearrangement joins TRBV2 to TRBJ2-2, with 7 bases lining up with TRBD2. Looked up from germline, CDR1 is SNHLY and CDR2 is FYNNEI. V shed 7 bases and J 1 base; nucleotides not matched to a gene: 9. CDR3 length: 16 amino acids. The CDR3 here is CASTGQAGWNTGELFF. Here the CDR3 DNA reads TGTGCCAGCACCGGGCAAGCGGGGTGGAACACCGGGGAGCTGTTTTTT. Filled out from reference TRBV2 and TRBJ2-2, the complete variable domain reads EPEVTQTPSHQVTQMGQEVILRCVPISNHLYFYWYRQILGQKVEFLVSFYNNEISEKSEIFDDQFSVERPDGSNFTLKIRSTKLEDSAMYFCASTGQAGWNTGELFFGEGSRLTVL.

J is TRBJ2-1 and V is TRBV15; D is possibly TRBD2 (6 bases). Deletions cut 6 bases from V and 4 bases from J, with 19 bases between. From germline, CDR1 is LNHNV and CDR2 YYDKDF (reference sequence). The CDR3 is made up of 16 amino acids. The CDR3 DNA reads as TGTGCCACCAGGGGGCTGGGTAGCGGCTCTTACAATGAGCAGTTCTTC. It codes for CATRGLGSGSYNEQFF.

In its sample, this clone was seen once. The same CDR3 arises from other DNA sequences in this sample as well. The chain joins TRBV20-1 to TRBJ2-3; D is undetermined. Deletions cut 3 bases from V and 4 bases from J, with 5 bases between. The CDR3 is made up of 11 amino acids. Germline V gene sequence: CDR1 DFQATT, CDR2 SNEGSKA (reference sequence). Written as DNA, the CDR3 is TGCAGTGCTAGTCGCGCAGATACGCAGTATTTT. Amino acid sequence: CSASRADTQYF.

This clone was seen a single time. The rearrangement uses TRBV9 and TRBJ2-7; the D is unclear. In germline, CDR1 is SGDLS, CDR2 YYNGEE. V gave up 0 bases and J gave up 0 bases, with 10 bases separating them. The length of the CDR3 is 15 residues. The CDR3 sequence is CASSVGVHPSYEQYF. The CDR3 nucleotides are TGTGCCAGCAGCGTAGGAGTCCACCCCTCCTACGAGCAGTACTTC.

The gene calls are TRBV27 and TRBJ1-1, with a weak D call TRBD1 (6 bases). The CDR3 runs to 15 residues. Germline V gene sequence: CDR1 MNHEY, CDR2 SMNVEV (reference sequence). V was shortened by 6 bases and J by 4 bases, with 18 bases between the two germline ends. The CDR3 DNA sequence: TGTGCCAGCAGAGGTACAGGGAGGCTCGGCACTGAAGCTTTCTTT. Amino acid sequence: CASRGTGRLGTEAFF.

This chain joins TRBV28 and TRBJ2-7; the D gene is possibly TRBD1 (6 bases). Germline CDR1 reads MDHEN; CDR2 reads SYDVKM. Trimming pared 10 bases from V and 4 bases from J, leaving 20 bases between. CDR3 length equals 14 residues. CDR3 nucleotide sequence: TGTGCCACTCATCAGGGGTTCCCGAGGTACGAGCAGTACTTC. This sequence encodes CATHQGFPRYEQYF.

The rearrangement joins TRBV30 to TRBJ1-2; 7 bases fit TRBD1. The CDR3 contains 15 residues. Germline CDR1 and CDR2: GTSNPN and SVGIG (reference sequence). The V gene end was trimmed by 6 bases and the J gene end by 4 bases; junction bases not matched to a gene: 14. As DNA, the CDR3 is TGTGCCTGCACAAAGGTGACCGGGACAGCCTATGGCTACACCTTC. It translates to CACTKVTGTAYGYTF.